This T cell receptor beta chain emerged from a study of CD8 T cells in ankylosing spondylitis. Findings and limits, study-wide: A subset of motif variants has previously been described in the synovial fluid and blood of reactive arthritis. Peripheral blood held disease-linked clones only at relatively low frequency, and these were CD8+. Reportedly, matched ankylosing spondylitis synovial fluid was significantly enriched for disease-linked clones. Blood of patients with ankylosing spondylitis appeared to be characterized by a TCR beta motif of eight highly homologous variants.

On this clonotype itself: Its specificity is unknown.

The V end lost 0 bases, the J end lost 2 bases, and 14 bases lay between the germline ends. This CDR3 region has 16 residues. CDR1 is SGHKS, CDR2 YYEKEE, per germline (reference sequence). It was by quantitative 5'-RACE with molecular barcodes that TCR beta libraries were made. Using its own MiXCR run on the 5' RACE reads, TCRdb lists one record per CDR3 protein. The sample carries 800,000 to 900,000 distinct CDR3 sequences, about 12% recorded once. Sequenced material: blood, either unsorted or a sorted T cell fraction (not recorded which). This sequence originates from a male donor with ankylosing spondylitis. The rearrangement uses TRBV5-5 and TRBJ1-2; D is possibly TRBD1 (5 bases). The CDR3: CASSLGTPIQNYGYTF. The CDR3 DNA follows: TGTGCCAGCAGCTTGGGGACACCTATTCAGAACTATGGCTACACCTTC.